This T cell receptor beta chain was retrieved from a study of T cell responses to AZD1222 COVID-19 vaccine. Study-wide results and limits: Spike-wide coverage was observed for vaccine-associated CD4 TCRs, with dominant responses at 160-218 and 743-854.

The data were produced by immunoSEQ multiplex PCR, yet TCRdb's version contains in-frame clones alone and is incomplete. The sample shows some 60,000 clones, around three quarters of them seen only once. This CDR3 spans 15 amino acids. The V gene's germline CDR1 is SGHVS and CDR2 FQNEAQ. The J segment lost 6 bases and the V segment lost 6 bases, leaving 7 bases of the junction unmatched. On this clone: Antigen specificity is unknown.

This chain connects TRBV7-8 to TRBJ1-5; 11 bases are shared with TRBD1. This sequence was found in an adult who received the AZD1222 COVID-19 vaccine. Specimen: peripheral blood, collected 28 days after the second AZD1222 dose. The CDR3 protein is CASSLGQGAVQPQHF. The CDR3 DNA is TGTGCCAGCAGTCTTGGACAGGGGGCCGTTCAGCCCCAGCATTTT. The whole variable domain, filled in from reference TRBV7-8 and TRBJ1-5, reads GAGVSQSPRYKVAKRGQDVALRCDPISGHVSLFWYQQALGQGPEFLTYFQNEAQLDKSGLPSDRFFAERPEGSVSTLKIQRTQQEDSAVYLCASSLGQGAVQPQHFGDGTRLSIL.